This TCR beta chain was sequenced in a study of cytomegalovirus exposure and HLA in healthy donors. Study-wide results and caveats: One cluster of highly shared sequence variants probably arose as a sequencing artifact.

In the case of this clone: Its antigen is currently unknown.

Germline CDR1 and CDR2: SGHTA and FQGNSA. The CDR3 has 14 amino acids. The PCR was carried out with 60 Vbeta primers and 13 Jbeta primers. Assay: immunoSEQ multiplex PCR; the TCRdb copy retains only in-frame clones and omits some. The sample holds 150,000 or so clones, about 80% seen once. The clonotype was recovered from a woman aged 45-60 years in good health and CMV-seropositive. The gene calls are TRBV7-2 and TRBJ2-5; 9 nucleotides line up with TRBD2. With the DNA end fitting TRBJ2-7 better, the J assignment may be wrong. The source material was PBMCs. The CDR3 DNA is TGTGCCAGCAGCCATAGACTAGCGGAGTACGAGCAGTACTTC. The encoded protein is CASSHRLAEYEQYF.